The 5 T cell receptor beta chains reported below all come from one sample, sequenced in a study of somatic mutations in cytotoxic T cells in rheumatoid arthritis (dated 2017 in TCRdb). Library construction relied on the immunoSEQ multiplex PCR assay. TCRdb limited this immuneACCESS table to in-frame rearrangements with V and J called. A share of clones is missing; checked studies link under half to unresolved V genes, and the rest is unexplained. The sample table lists about 25,000 clones, 74% of them with a count of one. More than 7.5% of the sample goes to the ten largest clones. Sequences were obtained from CD8+ T cells sorted from blood. These receptor sequences come from a woman aged 18-29 years in good health.

The chain employs TRBV7-3 and TRBJ2-2, with D tentatively TRBD1 or TRBD2 (5 bases each). The CDR3 sequence is 14 residues long. V was trimmed by 2 bases and J by 6 bases, leaving 10 bases between them. CDR1 and CDR2 (germline): SGHTA, FQGTGA. In DNA form, the CDR3 reads TGTGCCAGCAGCTTACTAGGGACGGCCGGGGAGCTGTTTTTT. As protein: CASSLLGTAGELFF.

This clone came up a few times. The genes are TRBV29-1 and TRBJ2-7, with TRBD1 identical over 7 bases. The trim removed 2 bases at V and 5 bases at J, leaving 6 bases unmatched. From germline, CDR1 is SQVTM and CDR2 ANQGSEA. The CDR3 is 13 amino acids. The CDR3 coding sequence is TGCAGCGTTGAAATAAGGACAGGTCACGAGCAGTACTTC. This sequence encodes CSVEIRTGHEQYF.

The chain combines TRBV2 with TRBJ1-3; no clear D. The V end was cut by 5 bases, the J end by 4 bases, with 9 bases between. Germline V gene sequence: CDR1 SNHLY, CDR2 FYNNEI. This CDR3 contains 13 residues. CDR3 coding DNA: TGTGCCAGCAGTAGGAGTTCCGGAAACACCATATATTTT. This translates into CASSRSSGNTIYF.

Written as DNA, the CDR3 is TGTGCCAGCAGTCGGACAGGGGGGAACGAGCAGTACGTC. The encoded protein is CASSRTGGNEQYV. The chain combines TRBV25-1 with TRBJ2-7, with 10 bases matching TRBD1. Germline CDR1 and CDR2: MGHDK and SYGVNS. The CDR3 runs 13 residues. Trimming cost V 5 bases and J 5 bases; bases outside gene matches: 3.

The rearrangement uses TRBV28 and TRBJ2-3, with D unclear. Germline assignment: CDR1 MDHEN and CDR2 SYDVKM. V was shortened by 6 bases and J by 7 bases, with 11 bases between the two germline ends. The CDR3 runs 12 residues. The chain's CDR3 is CASRAPRNTQYF. Here the CDR3 DNA reads TGTGCCAGCAGGGCCCCGAGAAATACGCAGTATTTT.